These T cell receptor beta chains were read from a single sample in a study of cytotoxic CD8 clonotypes in ibrutinib-treated CLL. The table came from immunoSEQ multiplex PCR; TCRdb's copy has only in-frame clones and leaves some out. The table has some 300,000 clones, roughly 80% seen once; the top ten hold 5% to 7%. Sequenced here: PBMCs, sampled before ibrutinib treatment. The receptors here all came from a human donor with chronic lymphocytic leukemia. Both conserved end residues are part of each CDR3. A D gene is named only where the DNA matches it firmly. Expanded clones are given a class, and other clones once, few, many or no size at all.

clone size: .; D gene: TRBD2; J gene: TRBJ2-3; V gene: TRBV13; CDR3 DNA: TGTGCCAGCAGCTTAGGCATAGCGGGGCGCACAGATACGCAGTATTTT; CDR3 protein: CASSLGIAGRTDTQYF
clone size: few; D gene: .; J gene: TRBJ2-2; V gene: TRBV4-1; CDR3 DNA: TGCGCCAGCAGCATCCGGAGTTTGAACACCGGGGAGCTGTTTTTT; CDR3 protein: CASSIRSLNTGELFF
clone size: once; D gene: .; J gene: TRBJ2-7; V gene: TRBV18; CDR3 DNA: TGTGCCAGCCAGAAGGACTACGAGCAGTACTTC; CDR3 protein: CASQKDYEQYF
clone size: .; D gene: .; J gene: TRBJ2-2; V gene: TRBV21-1; CDR3 DNA: TGTGCCAGCAGCAAGCCCGCGAACACCGGGGAGCTGTTTTTT; CDR3 protein: CASSKPANTGELFF
clone size: few; D gene: .; J gene: TRBJ1-1; V gene: TRBV6-6; CDR3 DNA: TGTGCCAGCAGCGGCGAGGGTCGGACTGAAGCTTTCTTT; CDR3 protein: CASSGEGRTEAFF
clone size: few; D gene: .; J gene: TRBJ2-5; V gene: TRBV11-1; CDR3 DNA: TGTGCCAGCAGTTGGAGACACGTACAAGAGACCCAGTACTTC; CDR3 protein: CASSWRHVQETQYF
clone size: few; D gene: TRBD1; J gene: TRBJ1-5; V gene: TRBV27; CDR3 DNA: TGTGCCAGCAGTTCGACAGGGGGCACTCAGCCCCAGCATTTT; CDR3 protein: CASSSTGGTQPQHF
clone size: .; D gene: .; J gene: TRBJ1-4; V gene: TRBV7-9; CDR3 DNA: TGTGCCAGCAGGGACGACGGATCTAATGAAAAACTGTTTTTT; CDR3 protein: CASRDDGSNEKLFF
clone size: .; D gene: .; J gene: TRBJ1-3; V gene: TRBV27; CDR3 DNA: TGTGCCAGCAGTTCGCAGGGGGGAAACACCATATATTTT; CDR3 protein: CASSSQGGNTIYF
clone size: .; D gene: .; J gene: TRBJ2-3; V gene: TRBV9; CDR3 DNA: TGTGCCAGCAGCGTAGCTGGGGCCAGCACAGATACGCAGTATTTT; CDR3 protein: CASSVAGASTDTQYF
clone size: .; D gene: TRBD2; J gene: TRBJ2-5; V gene: TRBV15; CDR3 DNA: TGTGCCACCAGCAGAGATGGTAGCGGGAGGGCCAAGAGAACCCAGTACTTC; CDR3 protein: CATSRDGSGRAKRTQYF
clone size: .; D gene: TRBD1; J gene: TRBJ1-2; V gene: TRBV18; CDR3 DNA: TGTGCCAGCTCACCAATATCAGCGGACAGGGGGCCGAATGGCTACACCTTC; CDR3 protein: CASSPISADRGPNGYTF
clone size: .; D gene: TRBD1; J gene: TRBJ1-1; V gene: TRBV7-2; CDR3 DNA: TGTGCCAGCAGCTTCCGCGGGACAGGGGCGAACACTGAAGCTTTCTTT; CDR3 protein: CASSFRGTGANTEAFF
clone size: .; D gene: .; J gene: TRBJ1-2; V gene: TRBV30; CDR3 DNA: TGTGCCTGGAGTCCCCTCCCGGTGTCGAGGGATGGCTACACCTTC; CDR3 protein: CAWSPLPVSRDGYTF
clone size: .; D gene: .; J gene: TRBJ1-5; V gene: TRBV6-4; CDR3 DNA: TGTGCCAGCAGTGACCGAAAGACATTCGACCAGCCCCAGCATTTT; CDR3 protein: CASSDRKTFDQPQHF
clone size: .; D gene: .; J gene: TRBJ2-2; V gene: TRBV9; CDR3 DNA: TGTGCCAGCAGCGTAGGACTGGCTAGAAATTACGCCGGGGAGCTGTTTTTT; CDR3 protein: CASSVGLARNYAGELFF
clone size: .; D gene: .; J gene: TRBJ2-6; V gene: TRBV7-3; CDR3 DNA: TGTGCCAGCAGCCCAATGACAGTCTCTGGGGCCAACGTCCTGACTTTC; CDR3 protein: CASSPMTVSGANVLTF